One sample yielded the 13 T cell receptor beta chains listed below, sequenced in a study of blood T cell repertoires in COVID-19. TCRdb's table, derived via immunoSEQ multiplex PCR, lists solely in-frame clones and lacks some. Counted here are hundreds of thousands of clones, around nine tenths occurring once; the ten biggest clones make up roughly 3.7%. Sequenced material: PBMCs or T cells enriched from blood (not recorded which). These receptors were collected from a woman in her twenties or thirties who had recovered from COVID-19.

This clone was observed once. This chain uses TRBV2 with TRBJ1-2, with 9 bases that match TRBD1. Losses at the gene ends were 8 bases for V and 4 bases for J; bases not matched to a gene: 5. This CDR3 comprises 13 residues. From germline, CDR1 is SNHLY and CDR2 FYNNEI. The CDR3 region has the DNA TGTGCCAGCGAAGGACAGGGGATCTATGGCTACACCTTC. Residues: CASEGQGIYGYTF. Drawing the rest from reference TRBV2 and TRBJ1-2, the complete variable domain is EPEVTQTPSHQVTQMGQEVILRCVPISNHLYFYWYRQILGQKVEFLVSFYNNEISEKSEIFDDQFSVERPDGSNFTLKIRSTKLEDSAMYFCASEGQGIYGYTFGSGTRLTVV.

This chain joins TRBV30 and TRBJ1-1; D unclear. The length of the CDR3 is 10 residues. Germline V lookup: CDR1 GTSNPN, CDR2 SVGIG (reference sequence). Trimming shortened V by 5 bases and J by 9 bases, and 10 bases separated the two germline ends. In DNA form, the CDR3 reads TGTGCCTGGGACCGGTTGAAAGCTTTCTTT. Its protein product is CAWDRLKAFF. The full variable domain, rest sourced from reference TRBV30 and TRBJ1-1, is SQTIHQWPATLVQPVGSPLSLECTVEGTSNPNLYWYRQAAGRGLQLLFYSVGIGQISSEVPQNLSASRPQDRQFILSSKKLLLSDSGFYLCAWDRLKAFFGQGTRLTVV.

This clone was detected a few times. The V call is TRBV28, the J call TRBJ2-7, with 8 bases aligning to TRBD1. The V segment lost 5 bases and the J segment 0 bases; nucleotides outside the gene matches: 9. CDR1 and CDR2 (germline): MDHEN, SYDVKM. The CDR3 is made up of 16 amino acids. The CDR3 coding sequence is TGTGCCAGCAGTCCGACAGGGGCCCAGGGCTCCTACGAGCAGTACTTC. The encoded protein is CASSPTGAQGSYEQYF.

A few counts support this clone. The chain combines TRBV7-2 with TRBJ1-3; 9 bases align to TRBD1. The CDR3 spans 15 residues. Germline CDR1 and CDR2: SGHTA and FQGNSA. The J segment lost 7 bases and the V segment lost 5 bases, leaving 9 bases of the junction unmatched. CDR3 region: CASSPPGQGGNTIYF. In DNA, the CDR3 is TGTGCCAGCAGCCCCCCGGGACAGGGAGGGAACACCATATATTTT.

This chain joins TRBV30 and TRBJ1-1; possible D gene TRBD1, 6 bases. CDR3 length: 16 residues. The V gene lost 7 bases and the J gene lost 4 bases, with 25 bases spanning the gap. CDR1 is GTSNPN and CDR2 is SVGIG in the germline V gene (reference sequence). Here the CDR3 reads CASGSEWDISGTEAFF. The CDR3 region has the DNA TGTGCCTCCGGATCTGAATGGGACATCTCGGGCACTGAAGCTTTCTTT.

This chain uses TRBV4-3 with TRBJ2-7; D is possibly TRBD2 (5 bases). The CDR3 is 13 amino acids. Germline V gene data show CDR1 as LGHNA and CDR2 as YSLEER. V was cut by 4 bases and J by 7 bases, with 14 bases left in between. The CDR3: CASSLSRRGEQYF. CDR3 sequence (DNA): TGCGCCAGCAGCCTCAGTAGAAGAGGGGAGCAGTACTTC.

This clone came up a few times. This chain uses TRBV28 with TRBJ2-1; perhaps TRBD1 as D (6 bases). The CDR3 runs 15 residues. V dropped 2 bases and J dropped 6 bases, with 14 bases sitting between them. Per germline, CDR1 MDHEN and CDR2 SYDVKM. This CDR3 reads CASSLEQGSGNEQFF. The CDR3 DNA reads TGTGCCAGCAGTTTAGAACAGGGCTCGGGCAATGAGCAGTTCTTC.

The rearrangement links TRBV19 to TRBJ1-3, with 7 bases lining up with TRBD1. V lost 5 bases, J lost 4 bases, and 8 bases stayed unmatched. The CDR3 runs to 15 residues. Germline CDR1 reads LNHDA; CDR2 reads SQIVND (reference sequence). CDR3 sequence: CASSPQPGQGNTIYF. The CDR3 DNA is TGTGCCAGTAGTCCACAACCGGGACAGGGAAACACCATATATTTT.

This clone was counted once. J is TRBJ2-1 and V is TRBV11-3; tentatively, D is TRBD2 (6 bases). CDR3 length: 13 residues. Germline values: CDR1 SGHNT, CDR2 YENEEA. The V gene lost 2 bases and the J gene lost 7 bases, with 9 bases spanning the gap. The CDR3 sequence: CASSLPGGNEQFF. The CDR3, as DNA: TGTGCCAGCAGCTTACCCGGAGGGAATGAGCAGTTCTTC.

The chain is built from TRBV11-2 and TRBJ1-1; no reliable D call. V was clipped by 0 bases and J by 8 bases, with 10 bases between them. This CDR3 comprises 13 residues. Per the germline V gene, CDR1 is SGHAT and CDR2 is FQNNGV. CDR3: CASSLDREGEAFF. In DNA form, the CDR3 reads TGTGCCAGCAGCTTAGACCGGGAGGGAGAAGCTTTCTTT.

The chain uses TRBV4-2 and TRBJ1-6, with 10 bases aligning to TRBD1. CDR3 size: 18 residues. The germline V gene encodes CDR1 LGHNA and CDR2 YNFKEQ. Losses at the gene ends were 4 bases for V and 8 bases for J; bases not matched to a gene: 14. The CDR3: CASSRLPRTGGMYSPLHF. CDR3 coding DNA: TGTGCCAGCAGCCGCCTCCCCCGGACAGGGGGAATGTATTCACCCCTCCACTTT.

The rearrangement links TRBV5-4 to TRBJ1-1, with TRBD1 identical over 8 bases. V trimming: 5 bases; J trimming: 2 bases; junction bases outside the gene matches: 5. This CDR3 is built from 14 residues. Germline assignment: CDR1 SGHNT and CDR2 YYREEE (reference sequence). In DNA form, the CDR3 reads TGTGCCAGCAGACCGGGACAGGAAAACACTGAAGCTTTCTTT. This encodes CASRPGQENTEAFF.

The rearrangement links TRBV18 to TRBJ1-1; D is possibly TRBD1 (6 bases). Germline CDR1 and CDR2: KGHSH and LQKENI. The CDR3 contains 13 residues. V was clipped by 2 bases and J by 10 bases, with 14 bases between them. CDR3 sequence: CASSPNRESVAFF. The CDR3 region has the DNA TGTGCCAGCTCACCAAACAGGGAGTCCGTAGCTTTCTTT.